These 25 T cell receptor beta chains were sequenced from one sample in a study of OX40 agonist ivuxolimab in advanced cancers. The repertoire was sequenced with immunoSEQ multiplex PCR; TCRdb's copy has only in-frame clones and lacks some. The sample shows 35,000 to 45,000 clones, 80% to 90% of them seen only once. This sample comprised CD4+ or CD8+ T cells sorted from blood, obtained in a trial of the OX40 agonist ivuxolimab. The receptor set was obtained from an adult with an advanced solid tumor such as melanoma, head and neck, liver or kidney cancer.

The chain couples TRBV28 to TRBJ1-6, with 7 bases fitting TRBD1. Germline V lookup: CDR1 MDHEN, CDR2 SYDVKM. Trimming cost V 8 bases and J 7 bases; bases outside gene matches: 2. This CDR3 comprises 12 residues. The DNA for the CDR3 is TGTGCCAGCGGGACAGTGAATTCACCCCTCCACTTT. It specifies CASGTVNSPLHF.

CDR3 residues: CASSYGQGTYEQYF. CDR3 nucleotides: TGTGCCAGCAGTTACGGACAGGGGACCTACGAGCAGTACTTC. The genes are TRBV6-6 and TRBJ2-7, with 9 nucleotides matching TRBD1. With V trimmed by 2 bases and J by 2 bases, 1 base remained unmatched. This CDR3 spans 14 amino acids. Germline-derived CDR1 and CDR2 are MNHNY and SVGAGI (reference sequence).

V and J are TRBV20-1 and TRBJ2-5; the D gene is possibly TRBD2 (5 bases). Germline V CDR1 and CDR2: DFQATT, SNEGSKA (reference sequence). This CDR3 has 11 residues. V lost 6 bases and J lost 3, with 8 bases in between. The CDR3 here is CSATREETQYF. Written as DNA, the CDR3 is TGCAGTGCCACTAGAGAAGAGACCCAGTACTTC.

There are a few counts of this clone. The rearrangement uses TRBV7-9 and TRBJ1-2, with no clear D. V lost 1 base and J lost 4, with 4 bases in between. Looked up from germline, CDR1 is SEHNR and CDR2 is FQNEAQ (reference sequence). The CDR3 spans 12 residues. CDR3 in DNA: TGTGCCAGCAGCTTAGGGGGCTATGGCTACACCTTC. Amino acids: CASSLGGYGYTF.

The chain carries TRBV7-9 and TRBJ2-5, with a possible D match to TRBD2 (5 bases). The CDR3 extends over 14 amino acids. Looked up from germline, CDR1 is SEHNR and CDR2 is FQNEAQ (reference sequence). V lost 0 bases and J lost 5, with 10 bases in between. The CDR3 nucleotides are TGTGCCAGCAGCTTAGCGGGAGTGTCTGAGACCCAGTACTTC. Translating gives CASSLAGVSETQYF.

The CDR3 DNA follows: TGTGCCAGCAGCTTGATGACGGGCACAGATACGCAGTATTTT. Its translation: CASSLMTGTDTQYF. The V and J genes are TRBV5-5 and TRBJ2-3; D not resolved. Germline lookup yields CDR1 SGHKS and CDR2 YYEKEE (reference sequence). Trimming removed 1 base at V and 1 base at J, with 7 bases between. This CDR3 is 14 amino acids long.

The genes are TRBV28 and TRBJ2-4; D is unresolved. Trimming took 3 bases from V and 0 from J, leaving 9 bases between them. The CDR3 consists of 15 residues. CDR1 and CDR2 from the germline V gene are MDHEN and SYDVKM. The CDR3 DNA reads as TGTGCCAGCAGTTTCGACACCTTAGCCAAAAACATTCAGTACTTC. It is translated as CASSFDTLAKNIQYF.

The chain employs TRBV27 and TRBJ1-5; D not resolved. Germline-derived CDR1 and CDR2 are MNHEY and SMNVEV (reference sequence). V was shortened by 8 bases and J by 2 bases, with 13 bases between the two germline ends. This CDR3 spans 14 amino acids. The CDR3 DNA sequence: TGTGCCAGCTGTACCCAATACGGCAATCAGCCCCAGCATTTT. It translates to CASCTQYGNQPQHF.

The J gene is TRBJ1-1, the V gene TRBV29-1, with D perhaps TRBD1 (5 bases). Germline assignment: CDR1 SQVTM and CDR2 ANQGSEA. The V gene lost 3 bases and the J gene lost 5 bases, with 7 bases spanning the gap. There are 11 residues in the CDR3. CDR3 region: CSVDRGTEAFF. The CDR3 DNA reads TGCAGCGTTGACCGGGGGACTGAAGCTTTCTTT. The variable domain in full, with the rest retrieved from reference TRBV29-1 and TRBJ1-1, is SAVISQKPSRDICQRGTSLTIQCQVDSQVTMMFWYRQQPGQSLTLIATANQGSEATYESGFVIDKFPISRPNLTFSTLTVSNMSPEDSSIYLCSVDRGTEAFFGQGTRLTVV.

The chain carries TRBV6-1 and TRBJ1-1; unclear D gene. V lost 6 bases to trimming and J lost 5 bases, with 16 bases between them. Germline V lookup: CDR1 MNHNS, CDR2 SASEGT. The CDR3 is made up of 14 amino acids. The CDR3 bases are TGTGCCAGCAGCGGGAAACAAGGGCTTACTGAAGCTTTCTTT. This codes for CASSGKQGLTEAFF.

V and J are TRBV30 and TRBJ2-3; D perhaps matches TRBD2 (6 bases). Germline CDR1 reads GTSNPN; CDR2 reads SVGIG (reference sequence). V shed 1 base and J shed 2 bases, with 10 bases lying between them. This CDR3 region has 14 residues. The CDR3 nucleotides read TGTGCCTGGAGTGGGGCGGGGTACACAGATACGCAGTATTTT. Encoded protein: CAWSGAGYTDTQYF.

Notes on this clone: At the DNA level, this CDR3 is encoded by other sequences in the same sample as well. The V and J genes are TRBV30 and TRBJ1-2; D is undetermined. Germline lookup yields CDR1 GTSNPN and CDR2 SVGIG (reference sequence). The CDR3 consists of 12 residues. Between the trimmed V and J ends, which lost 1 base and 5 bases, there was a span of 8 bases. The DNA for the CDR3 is TGTGCCTGGAGTGGAGGGTCGTATGGCTACACCTTC. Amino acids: CAWSGGSYGYTF.

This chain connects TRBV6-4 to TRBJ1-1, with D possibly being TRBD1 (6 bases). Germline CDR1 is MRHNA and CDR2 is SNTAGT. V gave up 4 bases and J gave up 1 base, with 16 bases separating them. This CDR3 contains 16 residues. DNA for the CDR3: TGTGCCAGCAGTGGGTCAAGGGGGGCCGGGAACACTGAAGCTTTCTTT. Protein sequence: CASSGSRGAGNTEAFF.

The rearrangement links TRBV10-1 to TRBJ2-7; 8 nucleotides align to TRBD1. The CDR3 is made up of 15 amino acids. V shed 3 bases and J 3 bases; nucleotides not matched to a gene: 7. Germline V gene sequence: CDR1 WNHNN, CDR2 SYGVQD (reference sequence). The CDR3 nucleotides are TGCGCCAGCAGTGATCATACCGGGACAGGCTACGAGCAGTACTTC. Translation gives CASSDHTGTGYEQYF.

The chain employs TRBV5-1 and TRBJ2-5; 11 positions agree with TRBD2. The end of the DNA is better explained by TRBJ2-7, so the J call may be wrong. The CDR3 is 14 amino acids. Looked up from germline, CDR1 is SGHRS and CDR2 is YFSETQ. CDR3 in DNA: TGCGCCAGCGAGAAGGGTCTAGCGGGAGGCGAGCAGTACTTC. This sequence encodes CASEKGLAGGEQYF.

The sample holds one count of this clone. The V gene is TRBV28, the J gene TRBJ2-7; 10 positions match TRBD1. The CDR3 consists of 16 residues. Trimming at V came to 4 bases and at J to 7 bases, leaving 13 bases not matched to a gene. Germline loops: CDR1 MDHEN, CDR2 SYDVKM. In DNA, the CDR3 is TGTGCCAGCAGTTCACCTTCGACAGGGGGCGCGGTGGAGCAGTACTTC. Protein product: CASSSPSTGGAVEQYF.

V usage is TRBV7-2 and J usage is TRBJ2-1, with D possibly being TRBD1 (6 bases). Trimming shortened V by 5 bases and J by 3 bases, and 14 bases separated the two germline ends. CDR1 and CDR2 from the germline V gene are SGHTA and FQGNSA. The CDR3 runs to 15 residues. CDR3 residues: CASSLTGLDYNEQFF. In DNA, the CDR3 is TGTGCCAGCAGCCTAACAGGGTTGGACTACAATGAGCAGTTCTTC. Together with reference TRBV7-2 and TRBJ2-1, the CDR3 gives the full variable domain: GAGVSQSPSNKVTEKGKDVELRCDPISGHTALYWYRQSLGQGLEFLIYFQGNSAPDKSGLPSDRFSAERTGGSVSTLTIQRTQQEDSAVYLCASSLTGLDYNEQFFGPGTRLTVL.

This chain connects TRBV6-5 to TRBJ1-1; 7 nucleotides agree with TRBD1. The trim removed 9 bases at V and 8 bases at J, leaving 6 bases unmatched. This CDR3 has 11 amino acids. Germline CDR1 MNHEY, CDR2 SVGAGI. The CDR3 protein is CASTGAFEAFF. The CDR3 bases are TGTGCCAGTACAGGGGCTTTCGAAGCTTTCTTT.

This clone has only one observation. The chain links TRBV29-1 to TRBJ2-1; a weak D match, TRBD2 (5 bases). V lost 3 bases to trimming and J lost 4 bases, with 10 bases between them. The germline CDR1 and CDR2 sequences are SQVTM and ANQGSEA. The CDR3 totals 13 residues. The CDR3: CSVERAAYNEQFF. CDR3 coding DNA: TGCAGCGTTGAGCGGGCAGCTTACAATGAGCAGTTCTTC.

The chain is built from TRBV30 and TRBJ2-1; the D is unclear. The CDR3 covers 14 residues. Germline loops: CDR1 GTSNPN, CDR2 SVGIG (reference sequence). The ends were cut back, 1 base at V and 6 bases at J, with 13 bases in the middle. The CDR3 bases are TGTGCCTGGAGTGCGTCTTTTGCCCTCAATGAGCAGTTCTTC. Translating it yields CAWSASFALNEQFF.

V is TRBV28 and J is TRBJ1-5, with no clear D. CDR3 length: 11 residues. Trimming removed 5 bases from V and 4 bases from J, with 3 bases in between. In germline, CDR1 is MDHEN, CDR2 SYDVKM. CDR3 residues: CASSQNQPQHF. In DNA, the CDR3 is TGTGCCAGCAGTCAGAATCAGCCCCAGCATTTT.

DNA of the CDR3: TGTGCCAGTAGTATACCCAGGTCGGGGGACCAGCCCCAGCATTTT. Residues: CASSIPRSGDQPQHF. The V and J genes are TRBV19 and TRBJ1-5, with D maybe TRBD1 (5 bases). V lost 2 bases to trimming and J lost 7 bases, with 15 bases between them. The CDR3 sequence is 15 residues long. Looked up from germline, CDR1 is LNHDA and CDR2 is SQIVND (reference sequence).

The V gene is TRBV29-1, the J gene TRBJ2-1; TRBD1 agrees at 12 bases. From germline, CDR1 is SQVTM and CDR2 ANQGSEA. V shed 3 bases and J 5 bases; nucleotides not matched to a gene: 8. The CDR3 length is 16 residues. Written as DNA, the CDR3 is TGCAGCGTTGATAGTGGGACAGGGGGCTGGAACAATGAGCAGTTCTTC. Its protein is CSVDSGTGGWNNEQFF.

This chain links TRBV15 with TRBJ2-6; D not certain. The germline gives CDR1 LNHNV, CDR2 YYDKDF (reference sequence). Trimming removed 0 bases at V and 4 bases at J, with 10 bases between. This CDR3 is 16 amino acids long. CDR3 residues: CATSRDRTQGANVLTF. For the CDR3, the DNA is TGTGCCACCAGCAGAGATCGGACGCAGGGGGCCAACGTCCTGACTTTC.

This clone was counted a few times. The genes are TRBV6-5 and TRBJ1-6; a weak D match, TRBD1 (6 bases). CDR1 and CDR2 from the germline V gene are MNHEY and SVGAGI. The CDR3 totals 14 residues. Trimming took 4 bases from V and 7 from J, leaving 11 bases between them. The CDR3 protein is CASSSDSLNSPLHF. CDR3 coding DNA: TGTGCCAGCAGTTCGGACAGCCTAAATTCACCCCTCCACTTT.